The following is a T cell receptor beta chain sequence with its context. This sample was included in a study of T cell repertoires in cytomegalovirus infection. Using its own MiXCR run on the reads, TCRdb lists one record per CDR3 protein. The table lists 500,000 or so distinct CDR3 sequences, about 15% of them singletons. The CDR3 consists of 17 residues. The J segment lost 8 bases and the V segment lost 8 bases, leaving 17 bases of the junction unmatched. The source material was CD8+ T cells from PBMCs. This chain links TRBV5-3 with TRBJ2-4; 12 bases fit TRBD2. TRBV5-3 carries the ORF label, with uncertain function. The receptor was isolated from a human donor in good health (CMV status not recorded). Some clones in this sample may be carry-over from other donors' samples. The CDR3 sequence: CASSQGLAGGAMDIQYF. As DNA, the CDR3 is TGTGCCAGCAGCCAGGGACTAGCGGGTGGGGCGATGGACATTCAGTACTTC.